This T cell receptor beta chain was obtained from a study of early T cells in non-severe SARS-CoV-2 infection. Study-wide results and limits: Anti-spike CD8 responses were favored in VDJdb matching, and private and CD4 specificities were missed.

CDR3 length: 15 residues. From germline, CDR1 is DFQATT and CDR2 SNEGSKA (reference sequence). V was cut by 5 bases and J by 6 bases, with 20 bases left in between. The table lists this clonotype with a few counts. Its antigen is unknown. Attachment of unique molecular identifiers to individual cDNA molecules was performed. TCRdb reprocessed the 5' RACE reads via MiXCR and lists one record per CDR3 protein. This sample has roughly 120,000 distinct CDR3 sequences, with under 15% found just once. This rearrangement joins TRBV20-1 to TRBJ2-4; tentatively, D is TRBD1 or TRBD2 (5 bases each). Sequenced sample: whole blood. The receptor comes from an adult who was a healthcare worker with PCR-confirmed SARS-CoV-2 infection or an uninfected control (not recorded which). The CDR3 sequence is CSARLGTKRGNIQYF. DNA of the CDR3: TGCAGTGCTCGGCTCGGGACCAAACGGGGAAACATTCAGTACTTC.